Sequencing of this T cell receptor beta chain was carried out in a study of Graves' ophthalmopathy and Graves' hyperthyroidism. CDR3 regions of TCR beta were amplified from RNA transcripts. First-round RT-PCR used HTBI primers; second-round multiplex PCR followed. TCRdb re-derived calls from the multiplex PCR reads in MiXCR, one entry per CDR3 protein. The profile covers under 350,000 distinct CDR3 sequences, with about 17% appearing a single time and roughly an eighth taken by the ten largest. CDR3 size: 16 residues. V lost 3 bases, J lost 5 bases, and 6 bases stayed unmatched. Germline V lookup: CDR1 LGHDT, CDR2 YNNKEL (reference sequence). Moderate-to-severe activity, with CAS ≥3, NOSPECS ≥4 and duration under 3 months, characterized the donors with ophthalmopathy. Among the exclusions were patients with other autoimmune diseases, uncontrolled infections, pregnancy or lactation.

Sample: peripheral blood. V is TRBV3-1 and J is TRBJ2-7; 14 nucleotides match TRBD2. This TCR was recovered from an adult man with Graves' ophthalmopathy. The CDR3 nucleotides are TGTGCCAGCAGCCAGCGGACTAGCGGGGGGTTCCACGAGCAGTACTTC. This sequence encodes CASSQRTSGGFHEQYF.